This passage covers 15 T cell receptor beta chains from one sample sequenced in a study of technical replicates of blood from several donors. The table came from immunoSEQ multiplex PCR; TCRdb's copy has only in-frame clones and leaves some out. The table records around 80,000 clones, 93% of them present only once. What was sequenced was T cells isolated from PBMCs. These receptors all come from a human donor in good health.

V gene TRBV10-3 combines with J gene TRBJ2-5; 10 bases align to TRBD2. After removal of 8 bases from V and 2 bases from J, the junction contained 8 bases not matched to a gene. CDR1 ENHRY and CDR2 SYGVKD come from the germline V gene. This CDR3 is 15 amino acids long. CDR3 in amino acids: CAIAPRTSGQETQYF. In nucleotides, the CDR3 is TGTGCCATCGCCCCACGGACTAGCGGTCAAGAGACCCAGTACTTC.

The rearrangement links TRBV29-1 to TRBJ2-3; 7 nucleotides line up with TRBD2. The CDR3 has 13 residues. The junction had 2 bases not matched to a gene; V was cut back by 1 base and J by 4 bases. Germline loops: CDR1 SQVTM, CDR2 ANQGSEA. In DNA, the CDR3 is TGCAGCGTTGAAGCGGGAGGCGCAGATACGCAGTATTTT. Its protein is CSVEAGGADTQYF.

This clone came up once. This chain's CDR3 is CASIHWTSGSTEQFF. The CDR3 DNA sequence: TGTGCCAGCATTCACTGGACTAGCGGGAGTACTGAGCAGTTCTTC. This chain uses TRBV6-6 with TRBJ2-1; 13 bases align to TRBD2. V lost 7 bases, J lost 9 bases, and 9 bases stayed unmatched. In germline, CDR1 is MNHNY, CDR2 SVGAGI (reference sequence). The CDR3 contains 15 residues.

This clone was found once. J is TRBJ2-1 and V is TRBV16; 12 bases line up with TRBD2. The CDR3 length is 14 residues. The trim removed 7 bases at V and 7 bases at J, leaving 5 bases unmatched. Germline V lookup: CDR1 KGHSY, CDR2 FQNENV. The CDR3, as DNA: TGTGCCAGCACCTGGACTAGCGGGAATAATGAGCAGTTCTTC. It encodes CASTWTSGNNEQFF.

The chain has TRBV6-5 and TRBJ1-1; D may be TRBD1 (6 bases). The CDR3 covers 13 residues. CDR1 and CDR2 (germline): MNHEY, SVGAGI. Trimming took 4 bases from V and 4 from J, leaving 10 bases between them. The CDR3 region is CASSSQGGTEAFF. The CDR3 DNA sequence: TGTGCCAGCAGTTCGCAAGGGGGCACTGAAGCTTTCTTT.

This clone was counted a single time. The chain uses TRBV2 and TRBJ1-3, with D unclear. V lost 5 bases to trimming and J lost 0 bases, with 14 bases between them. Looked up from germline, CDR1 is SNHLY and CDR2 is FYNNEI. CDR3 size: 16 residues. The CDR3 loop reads CASSPRASVSGNTIYF. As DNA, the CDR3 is TGTGCCAGCAGTCCCCGAGCATCCGTCTCTGGAAACACCATATATTTT. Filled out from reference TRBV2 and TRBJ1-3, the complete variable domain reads EPEVTQTPSHQVTQMGQEVILRCVPISNHLYFYWYRQILGQKVEFLVSFYNNEISEKSEIFDDQFSVERPDGSNFTLKIRSTKLEDSAMYFCASSPRASVSGNTIYFGEGSWLTVV.

The CDR3 DNA reads as TGTGCCAGCAGCCAAGGGTACAGGGGGCATAGAGCCTACAATGAGCAGTTCTTC. It yields the protein CASSQGYRGHRAYNEQFF. This chain links TRBV4-2 with TRBJ2-1, with 9 bases fitting TRBD1. The V gene end was trimmed by 1 base and the J gene end by 2 bases; junction bases not matched to a gene: 9. The CDR3 spans 18 residues. Per the germline V gene, CDR1 is LGHNA and CDR2 is YNFKEQ.

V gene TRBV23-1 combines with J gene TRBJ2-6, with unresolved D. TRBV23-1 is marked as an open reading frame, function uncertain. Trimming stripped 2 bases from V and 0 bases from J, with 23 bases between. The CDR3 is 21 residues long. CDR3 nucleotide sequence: TGCGCCAGCAGTCAACTTGCACATCCACTAACGACCGGCTCTGGGGCCAACGTCCTGACTTTC. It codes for CASSQLAHPLTTGSGANVLTF.

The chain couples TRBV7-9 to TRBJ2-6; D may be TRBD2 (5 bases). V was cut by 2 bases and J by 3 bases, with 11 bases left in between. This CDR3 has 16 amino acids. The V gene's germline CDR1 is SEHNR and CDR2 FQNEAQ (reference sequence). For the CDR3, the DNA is TGTGCCAGCAGCTTAAGTGGGAGAAGTGGGGCCAACGTCCTGACTTTC. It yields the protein CASSLSGRSGANVLTF.

In DNA, the CDR3 is TGTGCCAGCAGTGCAGGGCGAGGGGAGCTGTTTTTT. Its protein is CASSAGRGELFF. V and J are TRBV25-1 and TRBJ2-2; D may be TRBD1 (5 bases). Germline V lookup: CDR1 MGHDK, CDR2 SYGVNS. The CDR3 is made up of 12 amino acids. The V end lost 4 bases, the J end lost 8 bases, and 8 bases lay between the germline ends.

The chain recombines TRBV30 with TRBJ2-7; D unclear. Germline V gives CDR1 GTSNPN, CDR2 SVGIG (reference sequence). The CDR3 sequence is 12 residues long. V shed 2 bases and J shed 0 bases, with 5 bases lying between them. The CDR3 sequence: CAWSLFSYEQYF. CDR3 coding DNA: TGTGCCTGGAGTCTGTTCTCCTACGAGCAGTACTTC.

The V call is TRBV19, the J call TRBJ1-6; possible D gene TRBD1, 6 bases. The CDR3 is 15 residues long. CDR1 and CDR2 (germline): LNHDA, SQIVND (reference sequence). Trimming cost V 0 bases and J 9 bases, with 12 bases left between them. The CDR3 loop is CASSIDQTGSSPLHF. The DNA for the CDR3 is TGTGCCAGTAGTATAGATCAGACAGGTTCTTCACCCCTCCACTTT.

In DNA form, the CDR3 reads TGTGCCAGCAGCTTGGGTGTGGCAGGGTGGTATTCACCCCTCCACTTT. It specifies CASSLGVAGWYSPLHF. The chain has TRBV7-9 and TRBJ1-6; tentative D call: TRBD1 (5 bases). With 3 bases removed from V and 8 bases from J, the gap between germline ends came to 17 bases. CDR3 size: 16 residues. Germline CDR1 reads SEHNR; CDR2 reads FQNEAQ (reference sequence).

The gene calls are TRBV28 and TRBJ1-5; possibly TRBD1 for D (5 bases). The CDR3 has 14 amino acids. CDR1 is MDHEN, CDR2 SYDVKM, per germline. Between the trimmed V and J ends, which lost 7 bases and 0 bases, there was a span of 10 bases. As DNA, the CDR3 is TGTGCCAGCAAGTGGGGGGGTAGCAATCAGCCCCAGCATTTT. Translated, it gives CASKWGGSNQPQHF.

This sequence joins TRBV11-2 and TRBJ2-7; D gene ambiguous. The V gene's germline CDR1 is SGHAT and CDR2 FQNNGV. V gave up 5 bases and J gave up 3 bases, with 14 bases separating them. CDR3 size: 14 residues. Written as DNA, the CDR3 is TGTGCCAGCAGCGGGCTCGATTTGGACTACGAGCAGTACTTC. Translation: CASSGLDLDYEQYF.